This is a list of T cell receptor beta chains from one sample in a study of response to subunit inactivated influenza vaccine. TCRdb reanalysed the RT-PCR reads using MiXCR and keeps one entry per CDR3 protein. The repertoire includes roughly 500,000 distinct CDR3 sequences, roughly 23% of them detected once, and approximately 1.9% sits in the top ten. The sequencing used CD4+ T cells sorted from PBMCs, collected roughly 5 days after vaccination. The receptor source for this set is a man aged 50 or older who received an inactivated influenza vaccine. Both conserved end residues are part of each CDR3. D genes are given only for firm matches. Where a row states a size, it is once, few, many or the class of an expanded clone; other rows omit it.

J	D	size	V	length	CDR3
TRBJ1-4	TRBD1	-	TRBV12-3/TRBV12-4	15	CASSFRTGWGEKLFF
TRBJ2-1	TRBD2	-	TRBV5-1	16	CASTPMSGRVGNEQFF
TRBJ2-3	-	few	TRBV24-1	17	CATSDAGFPPRTDTQYF
TRBJ2-6	TRBD1	few	TRBV20-1	16	CSAIGTGIPGANVLTF
TRBJ2-1	TRBD2	few	TRBV20-1	15	CSARDGTSGSNEQFF
TRBJ2-1	TRBD1	few	TRBV20-1	15	CSATPGGSALNEQFF
TRBJ1-1	-	many	TRBV5-1	17	CASSLSLRSARPTEAFF
TRBJ1-2	TRBD1	many	TRBV25-1	13	CASSESGQARFTF
TRBJ2-1	-	few	TRBV5-5	15	CASSLIGVSYNEQFF
TRBJ1-1	-	-	TRBV5-1	13	CASSTEMNTEAFF
TRBJ2-1	TRBD2	few	TRBV12-3/TRBV12-4	14	CASSLTSARVEQFF
TRBJ2-1	-	many	TRBV6-2/TRBV6-3	13	CASSWGRPNEQFF
TRBJ2-3	-	-	TRBV29-1	15	CSAAPPGGSTDTHYF
TRBJ2-5	TRBD2	few	TRBV5-4	16	CASSLSGGGLAKTQYF
TRBJ2-1	-	few	TRBV12-3/TRBV12-4	13	CASRTDSYNEQFF
TRBJ1-1	-	few	TRBV10-3	11	CATKQAVEAFF
TRBJ2-1	TRBD2	-	TRBV4-2	20	CASSLLAGTSGGMSYNEQFF
TRBJ2-7	TRBD2	-	TRBV6-2/TRBV6-3	13	CASRGTSSYEQYF
TRBJ1-6	-	-	TRBV10-3	14	CAITKDTQSSPLHF
TRBJ1-1	-	few	TRBV5-1	14	CASSSGQPNTEAFF
TRBJ2-1	TRBD2	-	TRBV20-1	16	CCARRPSGRALNEQFF
TRBJ2-3	-	-	TRBV9	14	CASSVDQVEDTQYF
TRBJ2-5	TRBD2	-	TRBV5-6	17	CASSSRQLAGGVETQYF
TRBJ1-4	-	-	TRBV4-3	15	CASSVRWTTNEKLFF
TRBJ1-1	-	-	TRBV10-3	14	CAISEPLTGTEAFF
TRBJ1-1	-	few	TRBV12-3/TRBV12-4	16	CASSFTPGGGNTEAFF
TRBJ1-5	TRBD1	many	TRBV12-3/TRBV12-4	12	CASSPRTGERHF
TRBJ2-7	-	-	TRBV6-2/TRBV6-3	16	CASSYSSDYQGGEQYF
TRBJ2-1	-	-	TRBV9	14	CASSVVDPPSEQFF
TRBJ2-1	TRBD2	few	TRBV20-1	16	CSAREGLAGSQNEQFF
TRBJ2-7	TRBD2	-	TRBV4-2	16	CASSQEWAGEWYEQYF
TRBJ2-7	-	-	TRBV20-1	11	CSAVPSYEQYF
TRBJ2-7	-	few	TRBV15	13	CATSRDRGYEQYF
TRBJ2-2	-	-	TRBV7-8	17	CASSLITSRGWAGELFF
TRBJ1-6	TRBD1	few	TRBV20-1	16	CSARSGGTDYNSPLHF
TRBJ2-6	TRBD1	-	TRBV6-2/TRBV6-3	15	CASTAGGAGANVLTF
TRBJ2-2	TRBD1	few	TRBV12-3/TRBV12-4	15	CASSRRGSIPGELFF
TRBJ2-7	-	-	TRBV5-1	17	CASSLGRTEGRDYEQYF
TRBJ2-1	TRBD2	many	TRBV4-2	14	CASSQDERGLAQFF
TRBJ1-2	TRBD1	few	TRBV28	15	CASSPTGGNNYGYTF
TRBJ2-5	-	-	TRBV20-1	13	CSARGGSQETQYF
TRBJ2-2	TRBD1	-	TRBV5-1	19	CASSPKDRGLLPNTGELFF
TRBJ2-5	-	-	TRBV20-1	16	CSARDALVAGTETQYF
TRBJ2-3	TRBD2	-	TRBV3-1	18	CASSPLALRGGSTDTQYF
TRBJ1-5	-	few	TRBV28	15	CASSFGQVGNQPQHF
TRBJ1-1	-	-	TRBV12-3/TRBV12-4	14	CASSRRPPITEAFF
TRBJ2-1	TRBD1	-	TRBV5-1	16	CASKYGGTGGWNEQFF
TRBJ2-1	TRBD2	few	TRBV15	16	CATSKFLAGGKDEQFF
TRBJ1-2	-	few	TRBV29-1	10	CSVLSNGYTF
TRBJ2-7	-	few	TRBV11-2	16	CASSPRRRDGSYEQYF
TRBJ1-2	-	-	TRBV2	14	CASTLTQMPYGYTF
TRBJ2-2	-	-	TRBV5-6	14	CASSQRGRTGELFF
TRBJ1-5	TRBD1	-	TRBV7-2	14	CASSPDRGGQPQHF
TRBJ2-7	-	few	TRBV7-2	14	CASSLGGLVGEQYF
TRBJ2-5	TRBD2	-	TRBV11-2	14	CASSPGRGYGTQYF
TRBJ2-5	-	few	TRBV12-3/TRBV12-4	16	CASSLRETRVQETQYF
TRBJ2-7	-	-	TRBV4-3	14	CASSQGRDTYEQYF
TRBJ1-1	-	-	TRBV6-5	16	CASSSGYRPLNTEAFF
TRBJ2-5	-	-	TRBV20-1	14	CSAAATVRIKTQYF
TRBJ2-5	-	few	TRBV3-1	14	CASSTRKWTETQYF